This is a list of T cell receptor beta chains from one sample in a study of blood T cells in healthy people across ages. One entry per CDR3 protein results from TCRdb running MiXCR on the 5' RACE reads. The sample records roughly 730,000 distinct CDR3 sequences, roughly three fifths being singletons. Sequencing was carried out using blood. Receptors originate from a man between 40 and 49 years old in good health. CDR3s include the opening cysteine and the closing phenylalanine or tryptophan. The order of the fields is V gene, D gene, clone size, J gene, CDR3 protein, CDR3 DNA. D genes are given only for firm matches. Not every row has a clone size; where given, it reads once, few, many or a size class.

V gene: TRBV29-1
D gene: TRBD2
clone size: -
J gene: TRBJ2-7
CDR3 protein: CSVEVWDYGLYEQYF
CDR3 DNA: TGCAGCGTTGAAGTATGGGACTACGGTTTGTACGAGCAGTACTTC

V gene: TRBV9
D gene: -
clone size: -
J gene: TRBJ2-5
CDR3 protein: CASSANQRGRLREETQYF
CDR3 DNA: TGTGCCAGCAGCGCAAACCAGAGGGGACGTCTACGGGAAGAGACCCAGTACTTC

V gene: TRBV12-3/TRBV12-4
D gene: TRBD2
clone size: few
J gene: TRBJ2-3
CDR3 protein: CASRTSGGSTDTQYF
CDR3 DNA: TGTGCCAGCAGGACTAGCGGGGGCAGCACAGATACGCAGTATTTT

V gene: TRBV7-2
D gene: TRBD2
clone size: few
J gene: TRBJ2-1
CDR3 protein: CASSPGLAMGQFF
CDR3 DNA: TGTGCCAGCAGCCCCGGACTAGCGATGGGGCAGTTCTTC

V gene: TRBV27
D gene: -
clone size: -
J gene: TRBJ1-2
CDR3 protein: CASSLGAGAKGYTF
CDR3 DNA: TGTGCCAGCAGTTTAGGGGCAGGGGCCAAAGGCTACACCTTC

V gene: TRBV10-3
D gene: -
clone size: few
J gene: TRBJ2-7
CDR3 protein: CAIRRPEGREQYF
CDR3 DNA: TGTGCCATCAGGAGACCAGAGGGGCGCGAGCAGTACTTC

V gene: TRBV6-5
D gene: TRBD1
clone size: -
J gene: TRBJ2-4
CDR3 protein: CASRPGQGGSNIQYF
CDR3 DNA: TGTGCCAGCAGACCAGGACAGGGCGGGTCGAACATTCAGTACTTC

V gene: TRBV20-1
D gene: -
clone size: -
J gene: TRBJ1-2
CDR3 protein: CSASPTSGYTF
CDR3 DNA: TGCAGTGCTAGTCCTACTTCTGGCTACACCTTC

V gene: TRBV6-5
D gene: TRBD1
clone size: few
J gene: TRBJ1-4
CDR3 protein: CASSGQAGEKLFF
CDR3 DNA: TGTGCCAGCAGCGGACAGGCGGGTGAAAAACTGTTTTTT

V gene: TRBV28
D gene: -
clone size: -
J gene: TRBJ2-1
CDR3 protein: CASRGQETQFF
CDR3 DNA: TGTGCCAGCAGGGGCCAAGAGACCCAGTTCTTC

V gene: TRBV24-1
D gene: -
clone size: few
J gene: TRBJ2-1
CDR3 protein: CATWRDTNNEQFF
CDR3 DNA: TGTGCCACCTGGCGGGACACCAACAATGAGCAGTTCTTC

V gene: TRBV10-2
D gene: -
clone size: -
J gene: TRBJ2-7
CDR3 protein: CASTSAGRHPYEQYF
CDR3 DNA: TGCGCCAGCACCTCGGCGGGGAGACACCCCTACGAGCAGTACTTC

V gene: TRBV12-3/TRBV12-4
D gene: -
clone size: -
J gene: TRBJ2-1
CDR3 protein: CASGNMDRVYYNEQFF
CDR3 DNA: TGTGCCAGCGGTAATATGGACAGAGTCTATTACAATGAGCAGTTCTTC

V gene: TRBV6-2/TRBV6-3
D gene: -
clone size: few
J gene: TRBJ1-2
CDR3 protein: CASSHRQLYGYTF
CDR3 DNA: TGTGCCAGCAGCCACAGGCAGTTATATGGCTACACCTTC

V gene: TRBV18
D gene: -
clone size: -
J gene: TRBJ2-5
CDR3 protein: CASSPTGGASQETQYF
CDR3 DNA: TGTGCCAGCTCACCCACCGGAGGGGCCAGTCAAGAGACCCAGTACTTC

V gene: TRBV5-1
D gene: TRBD1
clone size: -
J gene: TRBJ2-3
CDR3 protein: CASSLPPGQVAYF
CDR3 DNA: TGCGCCAGCAGCTTGCCCCCGGGACAGGTGGCGTATTTT

V gene: TRBV19
D gene: TRBD1
clone size: few
J gene: TRBJ1-2
CDR3 protein: CASKNLPGQISLGYTF
CDR3 DNA: TGTGCCAGTAAAAATCTACCGGGACAGATTTCTTTAGGCTACACCTTC

V gene: TRBV25-1
D gene: -
clone size: -
J gene: TRBJ2-2
CDR3 protein: CASRVYTGELFF
CDR3 DNA: TGTGCCAGCCGGGTCTACACCGGGGAGCTGTTTTTT

V gene: TRBV12-5
D gene: TRBD2
clone size: -
J gene: TRBJ2-5
CDR3 protein: CASGLGLAGRYQETQYF
CDR3 DNA: TGTGCTAGTGGTTTAGGGCTAGCGGGCCGGTACCAAGAGACCCAGTACTTC

V gene: TRBV29-1
D gene: -
clone size: -
J gene: TRBJ2-7
CDR3 protein: CSVEGPSYEQYF
CDR3 DNA: TGCAGCGTTGAGGGACCGTCCTACGAGCAGTACTTC

V gene: TRBV6-1
D gene: -
clone size: -
J gene: TRBJ1-5
CDR3 protein: CASRRTWDTTNNQPQHF
CDR3 DNA: TGTGCCAGCAGGAGAACCTGGGACACGACGAACAATCAGCCCCAGCATTTT

V gene: TRBV28
D gene: -
clone size: few
J gene: TRBJ1-4
CDR3 protein: CASSQQFATNEKLFF
CDR3 DNA: TGTGCCAGCAGCCAACAGTTCGCAACTAATGAAAAACTGTTTTTT

V gene: TRBV20-1
D gene: -
clone size: -
J gene: TRBJ2-5
CDR3 protein: CSAYAGPRETQYF
CDR3 DNA: TGCAGTGCTTACGCGGGGCCACGGGAGACCCAGTACTTC

V gene: TRBV7-2
D gene: -
clone size: -
J gene: TRBJ2-3
CDR3 protein: CASSDSHADTQYF
CDR3 DNA: TGTGCCAGCAGCGACAGTCACGCAGATACGCAGTATTTT

V gene: TRBV27
D gene: -
clone size: once
J gene: TRBJ1-6
CDR3 protein: CASSQYRDYGSPLHF
CDR3 DNA: TGTGCCAGCAGTCAATACAGGGACTACGGTTCACCCCTCCACTTT

V gene: TRBV6-2/TRBV6-3
D gene: TRBD1
clone size: few
J gene: TRBJ1-1
CDR3 protein: CASGHRGIGDTEAFF
CDR3 DNA: TGTGCCAGCGGACACAGGGGTATCGGGGACACTGAAGCTTTCTTT

V gene: TRBV20-1
D gene: TRBD2
clone size: -
J gene: TRBJ2-1
CDR3 protein: CSAPGLAGGWSYNEQFF
CDR3 DNA: TGCAGTGCTCCGGGACTAGCGGGAGGTTGGTCCTACAATGAGCAGTTCTTC